These 3 T cell receptor beta chains were sequenced from one sample in a study of cytomegalovirus exposure and HLA in healthy donors. 60 Vbeta and 13 Jbeta primers were used in PCR. The table came from immunoSEQ multiplex PCR; TCRdb's copy has only in-frame clones and leaves some out. The data hold 200,000 or so clones, with roughly 73% observed a single time. What was sequenced was PBMCs. The receptors shown here come from a woman under 40 in good health and CMV-seropositive.

This chain links TRBV7-9 with TRBJ1-1; 11 bases agree with TRBD1. After removal of 5 bases from V and 10 bases from J, the junction contained 3 bases not matched to a gene. Germline CDR1 and CDR2: SEHNR and FQNEAQ (reference sequence). This CDR3 spans 12 amino acids. CDR3 DNA: TGTGCCAGCAGCCCCGGACAGGGGGCAGCTTTCTTT. The encoded protein is CASSPGQGAAFF.

This clone was found a few times. The chain combines TRBV12-5 with TRBJ2-1; TRBD1 is a possible D gene (5 bases). Trimming removed 6 bases from V and 4 bases from J, with 16 bases in between. The CDR3 spans 15 residues. The V gene's germline CDR1 is LGHNT and CDR2 FRNRAP. In DNA, the CDR3 is TGTGCTAGTGGGGCAATTAGGGGAACTTACAATGAGCAGTTCTTC. It specifies CASGAIRGTYNEQFF.

The chain uses TRBV9 and TRBJ2-3; D is ambiguous. In germline, CDR1 is SGDLS, CDR2 YYNGEE. V lost 3 bases, J lost 4 bases, and 6 bases lay in between. CDR3 length equals 12 residues. The CDR3 here is CASSERSDTQYF. The CDR3 region has the DNA TGTGCCAGCAGCGAGAGGTCAGATACGCAGTATTTT.